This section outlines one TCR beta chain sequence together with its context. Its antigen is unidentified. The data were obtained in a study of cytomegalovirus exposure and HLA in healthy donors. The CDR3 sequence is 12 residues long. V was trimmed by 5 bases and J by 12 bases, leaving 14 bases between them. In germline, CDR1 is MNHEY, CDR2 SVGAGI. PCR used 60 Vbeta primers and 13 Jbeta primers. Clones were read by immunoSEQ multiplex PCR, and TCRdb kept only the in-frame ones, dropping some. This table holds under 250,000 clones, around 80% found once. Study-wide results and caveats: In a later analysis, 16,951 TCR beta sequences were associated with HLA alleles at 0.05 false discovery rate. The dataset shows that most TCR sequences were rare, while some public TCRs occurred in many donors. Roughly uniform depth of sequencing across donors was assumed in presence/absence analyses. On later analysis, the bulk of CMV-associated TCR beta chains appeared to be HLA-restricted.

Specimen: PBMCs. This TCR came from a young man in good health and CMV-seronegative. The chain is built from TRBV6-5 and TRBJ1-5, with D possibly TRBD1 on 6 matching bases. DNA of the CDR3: TGTGCCAGCAGTGCAGGGGCCAGCGGCCAGCATTTT. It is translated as CASSAGASGQHF.